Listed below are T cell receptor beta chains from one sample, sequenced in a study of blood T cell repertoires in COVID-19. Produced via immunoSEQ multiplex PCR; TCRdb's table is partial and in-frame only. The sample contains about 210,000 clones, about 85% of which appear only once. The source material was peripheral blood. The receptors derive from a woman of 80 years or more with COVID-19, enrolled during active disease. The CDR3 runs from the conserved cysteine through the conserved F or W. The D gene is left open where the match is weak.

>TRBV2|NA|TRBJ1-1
CASRTGGTEAFF
TGTGCCAGCAGGACGGGTGGCACTGAAGCTTTCTTT
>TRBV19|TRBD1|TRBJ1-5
CASSVTGIQPQHF
TGTGCCAGTAGTGTGACAGGGATTCAGCCCCAGCATTTT
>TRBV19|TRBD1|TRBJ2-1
CASSPRDRVKLSSYNEQFF
TGTGCCAGTAGCCCCCGGGACAGGGTTAAACTGAGCTCCTACAATGAGCAGTTCTTC
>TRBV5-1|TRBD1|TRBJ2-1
CASSLSGQGAYNEQFF
TGCGCCAGCAGCTTGAGCGGCCAGGGGGCCTACAATGAGCAGTTCTTC
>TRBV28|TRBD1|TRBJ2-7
CASALEGQGDYIYEQYF
TGTGCCAGCGCTCTAGAGGGACAGGGGGATTATATTTACGAGCAGTACTTC
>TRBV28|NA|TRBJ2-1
CASSQGGGAAYNEQFF
TGTGCCAGCAGCCAAGGAGGGGGGGCGGCCTACAATGAGCAGTTCTTC
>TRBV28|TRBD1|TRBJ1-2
CASSSRQGWHTF
TGTGCCAGCAGTTCAAGACAGGGGTGGCACACCTTC
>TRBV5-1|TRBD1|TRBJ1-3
CASSYNPGQASGNTIYF
TGCGCCAGCAGCTATAACCCGGGACAGGCCTCTGGAAACACCATATATTTT
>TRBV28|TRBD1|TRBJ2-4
CASSSSGTGKNIQYF
TGTGCCAGCAGTTCGTCCGGGACAGGCAAAAACATTCAGTACTTC
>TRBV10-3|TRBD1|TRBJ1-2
CATSTGGNYGYTF
TGTGCCACCTCGACAGGGGGGAACTATGGCTACACCTTC
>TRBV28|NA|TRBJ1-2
CASSSFQGTASRGYTF
TGTGCCAGCAGTTCTTTTCAGGGTACCGCCTCGAGAGGCTACACCTTC
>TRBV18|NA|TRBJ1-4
CASSREERVGKLFF
TGTGCCAGCTCACGAGAGGAGAGGGTAGGAAAACTGTTTTTT
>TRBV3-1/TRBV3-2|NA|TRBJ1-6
CASSQLSWGDSPLHF
TGTGCCAGCAGCCAACTATCATGGGGGGATTCACCCCTCCACTTT
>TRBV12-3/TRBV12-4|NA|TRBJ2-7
CASGTSTGEQYF
TGTGCCAGCGGAACCTCGACCGGGGAGCAGTACTTC
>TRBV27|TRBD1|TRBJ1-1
CASSPKPGQGAMNTEAFF
TGTGCCAGCAGTCCTAAACCGGGACAGGGGGCGATGAACACTGAAGCTTTCTTT
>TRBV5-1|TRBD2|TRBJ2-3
CASGAGGLTDTQYF
TGCGCCAGCGGAGCGGGGGGGCTTACAGATACGCAGTATTTT
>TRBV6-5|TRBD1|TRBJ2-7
CASSYSGQGNYEQYF
TGTGCCAGCAGTTACTCCGGACAGGGAAACTACGAGCAGTACTTC
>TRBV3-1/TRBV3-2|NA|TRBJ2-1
CASSESAGLRGLRDNEQFF
TGTGCCAGCAGCGAAAGTGCGGGGCTACGCGGCCTGAGGGACAATGAGCAGTTCTTC
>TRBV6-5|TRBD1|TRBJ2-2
CASSSTGLTGELFF
TGTGCCAGCAGTTCGACAGGGTTGACCGGGGAGCTGTTTTTT
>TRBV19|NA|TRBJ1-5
CASSIVENQPQHF
TGTGCCAGTAGTATAGTGGAGAATCAGCCCCAGCATTTT
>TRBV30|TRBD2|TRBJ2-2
CAWSGGYTGELFF
TGTGCCTGGAGCGGGGGGTACACCGGGGAGCTGTTTTTT
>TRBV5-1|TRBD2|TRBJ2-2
CASSLITAGGDTGELFF
TGCGCCAGCAGCTTAATAACTGCGGGGGGAGACACCGGGGAGCTGTTTTTT
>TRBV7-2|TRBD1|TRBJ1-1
CASSLPDRANTEAFF
TGTGCCAGCAGCTTACCGGACAGGGCGAACACTGAAGCTTTCTTT
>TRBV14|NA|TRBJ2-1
CASSQEQLWTFSYNEQFF
TGTGCCAGCAGCCAAGAGCAGCTTTGGACTTTCTCCTACAATGAGCAGTTCTTC